This passage covers 8 T cell receptor beta chains from one sample sequenced in a study of beta chain features in type 1 diabetes. cDNA synthesis used the whole RNA isolate, giving expressed TCRB sequences. Only in-frame clones appear in the TCRdb table, and some are missing; sequencing was by immunoSEQ multiplex PCR. Among roughly 290,000 clones, about 15% were seen once, and the ten largest hold approximately 0.015%. These receptors' targets are unknown. Broader study findings: In every one of the four CD4+ subsets, TCRB CDR3s were moderately but significantly shorter in Type 1 diabetes patients.

The sequenced material came from naive CD4+ T cells from blood. These receptors were collected from a young man with type 1 diabetes.

The chain has TRBV2 and TRBJ2-5; D is possibly TRBD2 (5 bases). The CDR3 totals 15 residues. Germline V CDR1 and CDR2: SNHLY, FYNNEI. V was cut by 4 bases and J by 1 base, with 13 bases left in between. The CDR3 is CASSGGLGGQETQYF. The CDR3 DNA reads as TGTGCCAGCAGTGGCGGGCTGGGCGGCCAAGAGACCCAGTACTTC. Together with reference TRBV2 and TRBJ2-5, the CDR3 gives the full variable domain: EPEVTQTPSHQVTQMGQEVILRCVPISNHLYFYWYRQILGQKVEFLVSFYNNEISEKSEIFDDQFSVERPDGSNFTLKIRSTKLEDSAMYFCASSGGLGGQETQYFGPGTRLLVL.

This clone was recorded a few times. CDR3 coding DNA: TGTGCCAGCAGTGGACGGGGGGACTCCTTTTCGCACTACGAGCAGTACTTC. Its protein is CASSGRGDSFSHYEQYF. The chain combines TRBV2 with TRBJ2-7, with TRBD2 identical over 7 bases. The V and J ends lost 4 bases and 3 bases, in that order; junction bases with no gene match: 15. The CDR3 has 17 residues. Germline lookup yields CDR1 SNHLY and CDR2 FYNNEI.

This clone was observed a handful of times. CDR3 loop: CASSERTGAPEAFF. The CDR3 nucleotides read TGTGCCAGCAGTGAGCGGACAGGGGCCCCTGAAGCTTTCTTT. The V and J genes are TRBV2 and TRBJ1-1; 9 bases fit TRBD1. CDR1 SNHLY and CDR2 FYNNEI come from the germline V gene. The CDR3 extends over 14 amino acids. J was trimmed by 6 bases and V by 3 bases; bases with no gene match: 5. The full variable domain, with the rest looked up from reference TRBV2 and TRBJ1-1, is EPEVTQTPSHQVTQMGQEVILRCVPISNHLYFYWYRQILGQKVEFLVSFYNNEISEKSEIFDDQFSVERPDGSNFTLKIRSTKLEDSAMYFCASSERTGAPEAFFGQGTRLTVV.

The chain has TRBV30 and TRBJ1-2; a weak D match, TRBD1 (5 bases). The CDR3 length is 14 residues. Trimming removed 0 bases from V and 3 bases from J, with 11 bases in between. Per the germline V gene, CDR1 is GTSNPN and CDR2 is SVGIG (reference sequence). For the CDR3, the DNA is TGTGCCTGGAGTGTTAGGTTCAGGGACTATGGCTACACCTTC. Its translation is CAWSVRFRDYGYTF. The full variable domain, its missing parts supplied by reference TRBV30 and TRBJ1-2, is SQTIHQWPATLVQPVGSPLSLECTVEGTSNPNLYWYRQAAGRGLQLLFYSVGIGQISSEVPQNLSASRPQDRQFILSSKKLLLSDSGFYLCAWSVRFRDYGYTFGSGTRLTVV.

CDR3 protein: CASSPAGGPTYEQYF. DNA for the CDR3: TGTGCCAGCAGTCCCGCGGGGGGGCCTACCTACGAGCAGTACTTC. The genes are TRBV6-6 and TRBJ2-7; 9 bases align to TRBD2. This CDR3 region has 15 residues. The J segment lost 2 bases and the V segment lost 5 bases, leaving 7 bases of the junction unmatched. Per the germline V gene, CDR1 is MNHNY and CDR2 is SVGAGI (reference sequence).

This clone has more than one count but fewer than ten. The rearrangement uses TRBV5-4 and TRBJ1-1; the match to TRBD1 covers 7 bases. Germline lookup yields CDR1 SGHNT and CDR2 YYREEE (reference sequence). The J segment lost 4 bases and the V segment lost 3 bases, leaving 12 bases of the junction unmatched. The length of the CDR3 is 16 residues. The CDR3 region has the DNA TGTGCCAGCAGCTCGGACAGGTTTCGGGGATCCACTGAAGCTTTCTTT. Translation: CASSSDRFRGSTEAFF. Filled out from reference TRBV5-4 and TRBJ1-1, the complete variable domain reads ETGVTQSPTHLIKTRGQQVTLRCSSQSGHNTVSWYQQALGQGPQFIFQYYREEENGRGNFPPRFSGLQFPNYSSELNVNALELDDSALYLCASSSDRFRGSTEAFFGQGTRLTVV.

This clone was counted a few times. This chain uses TRBV28 with TRBJ2-3, with a weak D call TRBD2 (5 bases). Between the trimmed V and J ends, which lost 8 bases and 10 bases, there was a span of 16 bases. The CDR3 covers 12 residues. Germline V CDR1 and CDR2: MDHEN, SYDVKM. For the CDR3, the DNA is TGTGCCAGCGGGAGAAGCAGATATCCGCAGTATTTT. This translates into CASGRSRYPQYF.

The rearrangement joins TRBV5-6 to TRBJ2-7; 10 nucleotides match TRBD1. Germline lookup yields CDR1 SGHDT and CDR2 YYEEEE. J lost 1 base, V lost 4 bases, and 11 bases had no gene match. This CDR3 region has 17 residues. The CDR3 sequence is CASSPNPGQGGSYEQYF. The CDR3 nucleotides are TGTGCCAGCAGCCCCAACCCCGGACAGGGGGGATCCTACGAGCAGTACTTC.